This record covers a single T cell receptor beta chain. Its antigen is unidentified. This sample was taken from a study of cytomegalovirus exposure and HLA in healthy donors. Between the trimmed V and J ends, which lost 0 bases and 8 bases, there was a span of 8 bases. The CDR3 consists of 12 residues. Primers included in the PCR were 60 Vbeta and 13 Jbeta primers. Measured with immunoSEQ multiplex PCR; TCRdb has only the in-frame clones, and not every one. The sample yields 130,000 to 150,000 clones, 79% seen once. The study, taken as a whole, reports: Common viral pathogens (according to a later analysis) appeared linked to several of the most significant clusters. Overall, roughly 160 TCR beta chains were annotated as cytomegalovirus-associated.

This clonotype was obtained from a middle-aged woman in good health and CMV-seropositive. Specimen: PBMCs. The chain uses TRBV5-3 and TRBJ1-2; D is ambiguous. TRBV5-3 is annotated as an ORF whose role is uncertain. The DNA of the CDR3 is TGTGCCAGAAGCTTGGGGCGGCGAGGCTACACCTTC. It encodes CARSLGRRGYTF.